The 16 T cell receptor beta chains given below trace back to one sample, sequenced in a study of T cells after yellow fever vaccination. TCRdb analysed the 5' RACE reads with MiXCR anew, one entry per CDR3 protein. The sample has about 96,000 distinct CDR3 sequences; about 8.8% are singletons. This specimen was CD8+ T cells not binding an NS4B(214-222) dextramer, sorted from PBMCs, taken roughly 14 days after the first yellow fever vaccination. These receptors were collected from a man between 18 and 29 years old who received the YFV17D yellow fever vaccine.

This clonotype was recorded a few times. The chain joins TRBV5-8 to TRBJ2-5, with D perhaps matching TRBD2 (6 bases). V was pared by 2 bases and J by 0 bases, with 14 bases between. CDR1 and CDR2 (germline): SGHTS, YDEGEE. This CDR3 contains 16 residues. CDR3 residues: CASSFEGWGDQETQYF. DNA for the CDR3: TGTGCCAGCAGCTTTGAAGGGTGGGGGGACCAAGAGACCCAGTACTTC.

This clonotype was seen a few times. The rearrangement links TRBV4-2 to TRBJ1-4, with 8 bases matching TRBD1. V lost 0 bases, J lost 17 bases, and 11 bases stayed unmatched. The CDR3 has 14 residues. Germline V gene sequence: CDR1 LGHNA, CDR2 YNFKEQ. The CDR3 here is CASSQEKLLGQVFF. The CDR3 coding sequence is TGTGCCAGCAGCCAAGAGAAACTGCTGGGACAGGTTTTTTTT.

The chain joins TRBV4-1 to TRBJ2-7, with 8 bases fitting TRBD2. This CDR3 has 17 residues. Per germline, CDR1 MGHRA and CDR2 YSYEKL. The V segment lost 1 base and the J segment 4 bases; nucleotides outside the gene matches: 12. CDR3 loop: CASSQGPPSGGGYEQYF. DNA of the CDR3: TGCGCCAGCAGCCAAGGCCCCCCCAGTGGCGGGGGGTACGAGCAGTACTTC.

There are a few counts of this clonotype. The genes are TRBV20-1 and TRBJ2-7; the D is unclear. The germline V and J ends were trimmed by 0 bases and 2 bases, with 11 bases remaining between them. CDR1 DFQATT and CDR2 SNEGSKA come from the germline V gene (reference sequence). The CDR3 runs 14 residues. The CDR3 sequence: CSARDRFLPYEQYF. DNA of the CDR3: TGCAGTGCTAGAGACCGGTTCCTGCCCTACGAGCAGTACTTC.

This clonotype has more than one count but fewer than ten. In DNA form, the CDR3 reads TGTGCCAGCAGATACAGGGTGGGCGAGACCCAGTACTTC. Its translation: CASRYRVGETQYF. This rearrangement joins TRBV12-3 or TRBV12-4 to TRBJ2-5; tentative D call: TRBD1 (6 bases). The CDR3 runs to 13 residues. V lost 6 bases and J 5 bases, leaving 13 bases between the germline ends.

V and J are TRBV20-1 and TRBJ2-2; D is perhaps TRBD2 (7 bases). The germline CDR1 and CDR2 sequences are DFQATT and SNEGSKA (reference sequence). This CDR3 is 13 amino acids long. The V end lost 6 bases, the J end lost 2 bases, and 10 bases lay between the germline ends. The CDR3 DNA reads as TGCAGTGCCGCGGGGGCCAACACCGGGGAGCTGTTTTTT. Its protein is CSAAGANTGELFF.

This clonotype was observed a few times. V is TRBV5-8 and J is TRBJ2-3; TRBD1 matches 7 bases. Per germline, CDR1 SGHTS and CDR2 YDEGEE. CDR3 length: 16 residues. J was trimmed by 2 bases and V by 4 bases; bases with no gene match: 10. For the CDR3, the DNA is TGTGCCAGCAGCCAACTCCGGGACAGCGCCACAGATACGCAGTATTTT. Its protein product is CASSQLRDSATDTQYF.

Concerning this clonotype: Relative to the germline gene, one junction end is altered; a read error may explain this. The rearrangement uses TRBV3-1 and TRBJ2-1, with TRBD1 identical over 9 bases. Germline V CDR1 and CDR2: LGHDT, YNNKEL (reference sequence). CDR3 size: 19 residues. CDR3 residues: CACSRGRQGVMNSYNEQFF. In DNA, the CDR3 is TGTGCCTGCAGCCGAGGCAGACAGGGGGTAATGAACTCCTACAATGAGCAGTTCTTC.

A note on this clonotype: This clone may be a read error of a much larger clone one base away. The CDR3: CASSLWQGPEQYF. The DNA for the CDR3 is TGTGCCAGCAGCCTCTGGCAGGGCCCCGAGCAGTACTTC. The chain joins TRBV12-3 or TRBV12-4 to TRBJ2-7; D may be TRBD1 (5 bases). The CDR3 covers 13 residues. V was pared by 6 bases and J by 6 bases, with 15 bases between.

The gene calls are TRBV7-2 and TRBJ2-7, with 8 bases fitting TRBD2. The junction had 12 bases not matched to a gene; V was cut back by 10 bases and J by 4 bases. Germline V gene sequence: CDR1 SGHTA, CDR2 FQGNSA. The CDR3 length is 14 residues. The CDR3 sequence: CATSRGGLTYEQYF. CDR3 DNA: TGTGCCACTTCTCGGGGGGGCCTAACGTACGAGCAGTACTTC.

Here the CDR3 DNA reads TGTGCCAGCAGTGAGTACAGGGTCGACACCGGGGAGCTGTTTTTT. Protein sequence: CASSEYRVDTGELFF. This sequence joins TRBV2 and TRBJ2-2, with TRBD1 as a possible D gene (6 bases). The V end was cut by 3 bases, the J end by 3 bases, with 11 bases between. CDR1 is SNHLY, CDR2 FYNNEI, per germline. The CDR3 extends over 15 amino acids.

This clonotype was picked up a small number of times. This chain joins TRBV27 and TRBJ2-1, with D possibly matching TRBD1 (5 bases). The CDR3 is made up of 16 amino acids. Trimming shortened V by 0 bases and J by 9 bases, and 18 bases separated the two germline ends. The germline V gene has CDR1 MNHEY and CDR2 SMNVEV (reference sequence). The CDR3 region has the DNA TGTGCCAGCAGTTTATCGAGAGCCTTAGGGGTTTCTGAGCAGTTCTTC. It yields the protein CASSLSRALGVSEQFF.

This clonotype was seen more than once but under ten times. The V gene is TRBV7-2, the J gene TRBJ2-1; 7 bases fit TRBD1. The V and J ends lost 5 bases and 0 bases, in that order; junction bases with no gene match: 4. The CDR3 length is 15 residues. CDR1 and CDR2 from the germline V gene are SGHTA and FQGNSA. CDR3 DNA sequence: TGTGCCAGCAGCAGGGACAGTGCCTCCTACAATGAGCAGTTCTTC. Its translation is CASSRDSASYNEQFF.

This clonotype was seen only a few times. The rearrangement joins TRBV5-4 to TRBJ2-1; 8 positions match TRBD2. V gave up 2 bases and J gave up 4 bases; unmatched junction bases: 8. This CDR3 has 16 residues. CDR1 is SGHNT and CDR2 is YYREEE in the germline V gene (reference sequence). This CDR3 reads CASSFFSGVNYNEQFF. The DNA of the CDR3 is TGTGCCAGCAGCTTCTTTAGCGGGGTCAATTACAATGAGCAGTTCTTC.

This clonotype showed up just a few times. The rearrangement uses TRBV11-2 and TRBJ2-5; D gene unclear. Germline CDR1 SGHAT, CDR2 FQNNGV. The V end was cut by 5 bases, the J end by 5 bases, with 6 bases between. The CDR3 consists of 11 residues. CDR3 amino acids: CASSGRETQYF. The CDR3, as DNA: TGTGCCAGCAGCGGACGGGAGACCCAGTACTTC.

There are many counts of this clonotype. The chain links TRBV29-1 to TRBJ2-7, with D possibly being TRBD2 (5 bases). There are 14 residues in the CDR3. The germline CDR1 and CDR2 sequences are SQVTM and ANQGSEA. Trimming stripped 6 bases from V and 0 bases from J, with 15 bases between. The CDR3 here is CSVRTDWSSYEQYF. Written as DNA, the CDR3 is TGCAGCGTCCGGACTGACTGGAGCTCCTACGAGCAGTACTTC.